Described below is a single TCR beta chain sequence and its context. The data were taken from a study of patients and donors after allogeneic stem cell transplantation. The CDR3 has 17 residues. Trimming stripped 5 bases from V and 0 bases from J, with 16 bases between. TCRdb re-called the RT-PCR reads through MiXCR, storing one row per CDR3 protein. The table lists about 150,000 distinct CDR3 sequences, about a third of them singletons. The rearrangement uses TRBV12-3 or TRBV12-4 and TRBJ1-4; a possible D gene is TRBD1 (6 bases). Material for sequencing was blood, either unsorted or a sorted T cell fraction (not recorded which). This TCR was sampled from a human donor who was either an allogeneic HSCT recipient or a stem cell or donor lymphocyte infusion donor (not recorded which). It is not recorded whose cells these are; they may come from a transplant donor. In nucleotides, the CDR3 is TGTGCCAGCAGTCTCCCAGGGGCCAGTTCAACTAATGAAAAACTGTTTTTT. It translates to CASSLPGASSTNEKLFF.